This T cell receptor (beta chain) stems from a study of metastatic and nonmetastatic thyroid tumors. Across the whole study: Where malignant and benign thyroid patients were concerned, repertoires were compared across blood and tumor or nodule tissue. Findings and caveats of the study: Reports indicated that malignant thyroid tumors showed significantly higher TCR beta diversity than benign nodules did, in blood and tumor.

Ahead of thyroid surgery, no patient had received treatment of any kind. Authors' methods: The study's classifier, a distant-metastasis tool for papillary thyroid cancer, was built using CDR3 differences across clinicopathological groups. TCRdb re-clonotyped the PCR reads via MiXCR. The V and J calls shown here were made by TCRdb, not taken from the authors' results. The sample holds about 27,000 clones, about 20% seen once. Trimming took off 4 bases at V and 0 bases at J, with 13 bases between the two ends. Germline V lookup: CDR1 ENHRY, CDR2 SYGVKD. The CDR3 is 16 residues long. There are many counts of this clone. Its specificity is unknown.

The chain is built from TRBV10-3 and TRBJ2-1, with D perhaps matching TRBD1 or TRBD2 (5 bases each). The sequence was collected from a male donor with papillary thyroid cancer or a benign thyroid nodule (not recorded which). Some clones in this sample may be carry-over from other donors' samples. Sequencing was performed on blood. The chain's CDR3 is CAISGSKGSSYNEQFF. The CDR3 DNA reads TGTGCCATCAGTGGGTCCAAGGGGAGCTCCTACAATGAGCAGTTCTTC.